This passage covers 19 T cell receptor beta chains from one sample sequenced in a study of T-cell reconstitution after alpha-beta-depleted transplantation in children. Preparing the TCRbeta library involved the use of unique molecular identifiers. One entry per CDR3 protein, called by TCRdb with MiXCR from the PCR reads. The sample has some 290,000 distinct CDR3 sequences, 23% seen once. Here the sequenced sample was PBMCs, mostly from graft donor cells, taken 180 days after TCRalphabeta/CD19-depleted stem cell transplant. The receptors derive from a male patient between 5 and 17 years old who had a stem cell transplant for acute lymphoblastic leukemia, so the T cells may come from the graft donor.

The V call is TRBV9, the J call TRBJ2-5, with D maybe TRBD2 (7 bases). CDR3 size: 15 residues. The V gene's germline CDR1 is SGDLS and CDR2 YYNGEE. Trimming removed 0 bases at V and 5 bases at J, with 14 bases between. The CDR3 DNA follows: TGTGCCAGCAGCGTAGGACGAGGGGGAGGGGAGACCCAGTACTTC. Translation gives CASSVGRGGGETQYF.

The chain carries TRBV7-7 and TRBJ2-6; possibly TRBD1 for D (6 bases). Germline CDR1 SSHAT, CDR2 FNYEAQ (reference sequence). V gave up 5 bases and J gave up 2 bases, with 13 bases separating them. The CDR3 loop spans 16 amino acids. CDR3 DNA sequence: TGTGCCAGCAGCGACAGAACAGGGACTGGGGCCAACGTCCTGACTTTC. This codes for CASSDRTGTGANVLTF.

This clonotype came up a few times. The chain is built from TRBV10-3 and TRBJ2-3; D unclear. Germline V gives CDR1 ENHRY, CDR2 SYGVKD. V was pared by 6 bases and J by 5 bases, with 9 bases between. This CDR3 has 12 amino acids. CDR3 in DNA: TGTGCCATCAGGGCAGACGGAGATACGCAGTATTTT. Protein product: CAIRADGDTQYF.

The chain employs TRBV9 and TRBJ2-5; possible D gene TRBD2, 7 bases. The CDR3 sequence is 18 residues long. Germline CDR1 and CDR2: SGDLS and YYNGEE. V was shortened by 0 bases and J by 4 bases, with 22 bases between the two germline ends. In DNA, the CDR3 is TGTGCCAGCAGCGTAGATGGCAGGGGCGGAGCGGGGCGAGAGACCCAGTACTTC. It translates to CASSVDGRGGAGRETQYF.

The V call is TRBV27, the J call TRBJ1-2, with 8 bases identical to TRBD1. This CDR3 region has 14 residues. Germline loops: CDR1 MNHEY, CDR2 SMNVEV (reference sequence). Losses at the gene ends were 7 bases for V and 4 bases for J; bases not matched to a gene: 8. CDR3 residues: CASTSFGTGYGYTF. The CDR3 nucleotides are TGTGCCAGCACTTCTTTTGGGACAGGCTATGGCTACACCTTC.

V gene TRBV27 combines with J gene TRBJ2-7; D is perhaps TRBD2 (6 bases). This CDR3 contains 13 residues. Per germline, CDR1 MNHEY and CDR2 SMNVEV (reference sequence). The V end lost 3 bases, the J end lost 3 bases, and 9 bases lay between the germline ends. The CDR3 sequence is CASSLGLNYEQYF. The CDR3, as DNA: TGTGCCAGCAGTTTGGGACTGAACTACGAGCAGTACTTC.

This clonotype was seen only a few times. The J gene is TRBJ1-2, the V gene TRBV4-1; TRBD1 agrees at 7 bases. This CDR3 comprises 15 residues. Germline assignment: CDR1 MGHRA and CDR2 YSYEKL. V gave up 4 bases and J gave up 4 bases; unmatched junction bases: 9. CDR3 DNA: TGCGCCAGCAGCCGGAGCCGGGACAGCATCTATGGCTACACCTTC. Amino acid sequence: CASSRSRDSIYGYTF.

This clonotype came up a few times. J is TRBJ2-7 and V is TRBV20-1, with 8 bases that match TRBD1. This CDR3 has 15 residues. The germline V gene encodes CDR1 DFQATT and CDR2 SNEGSKA (reference sequence). The junction had 7 bases not matched to a gene; V was cut back by 1 base and J by 2 bases. CDR3 sequence: CSARVGGDRPYEQYF. The DNA of the CDR3 is TGCAGTGCTAGAGTGGGTGGGGACAGGCCCTACGAGCAGTACTTC.

CDR3 region: CASSYIASRGETQYF. The CDR3 DNA follows: TGTGCCAGCAGCTATATTGCCTCCCGTGGGGAGACCCAGTACTTC. The gene calls are TRBV25-1 and TRBJ2-5; D gene unclear. The CDR3 is 15 amino acids. The germline CDR1 and CDR2 sequences are MGHDK and SYGVNS. The V end was cut by 6 bases, the J end by 5 bases, with 19 bases between. The complete variable domain, with remaining parts taken from reference TRBV25-1 and TRBJ2-5, reads EADIYQTPRYLVIGTGKKITLECSQTMGHDKMYWYQQDPGMELHLIHYSYGVNSTEKGDLSSESTVSRIRTEHFPLTLESARPSHTSQYLCASSYIASRGETQYFGPGTRLLVL.

The table lists this clonotype with a few counts. The rearrangement links TRBV4-1 to TRBJ2-7, with D hard to call. The CDR3 is 15 amino acids. V was shortened by 0 bases and J by 3 bases, with 12 bases between the two germline ends. Germline CDR1 MGHRA, CDR2 YSYEKL. CDR3 nucleotide sequence: TGCGCCAGCAGCCAAGAAAAGCAGGTTTACTACGAGCAGTACTTC. Protein sequence: CASSQEKQVYYEQYF.

The V gene is TRBV12-3 or TRBV12-4, the J gene TRBJ2-5; no clear D. Trimming cost V 3 bases and J 2 bases, with 7 bases left between them. The CDR3 totals 13 residues. The CDR3 loop is CASSFWRQETQYF. Here the CDR3 DNA reads TGTGCCAGCAGTTTTTGGCGGCAAGAGACCCAGTACTTC.

This clonotype was seen a handful of times. This rearrangement joins TRBV24-1 to TRBJ1-4; D ambiguous. The V and J ends lost 2 bases and 3 bases respectively, with 9 bases between them. This CDR3 is built from 15 residues. CDR1 and CDR2 from the germline V gene are KGHDR and SFDVKD. Written as DNA, the CDR3 is TGTGCCACCAGTGATTCTCGGGTATCTAATGAAAAACTGTTTTTT. Its translation is CATSDSRVSNEKLFF.

This clonotype occurred a few times. CDR3 sequence reads: CASSARASGSSTDTQYF. As DNA, the CDR3 is TGTGCCAGCAGCGCCCGGGCTAGCGGGTCTAGCACAGATACGCAGTATTTT. The chain couples TRBV9 to TRBJ2-3, with TRBD2 matching 8 bases. J lost 0 bases, V lost 3 bases, and 9 bases had no gene match. Germline CDR1 SGDLS, CDR2 YYNGEE. This CDR3 contains 17 residues.

There are many counts of this clonotype. The CDR3 DNA follows: TGTGCCAGCTCTTACGGCGGGACCTACGAGCAGTACTTC. Protein: CASSYGGTYEQYF. The rearrangement uses TRBV12-3 or TRBV12-4 and TRBJ2-7, with a weak D call TRBD2 (6 bases). The length of the CDR3 is 13 residues. The V end was cut by 8 bases, the J end by 2 bases, with 13 bases between.

The table lists this clonotype with many counts. This CDR3 reads CASSWGQPYEQYF. In DNA form, the CDR3 reads TGTGCCAGCAGTTGGGGACAGCCCTACGAGCAGTACTTC. This rearrangement joins TRBV12-3 or TRBV12-4 to TRBJ2-7, with TRBD1 identical over 7 bases. Losses at the gene ends were 4 bases for V and 2 bases for J; bases not matched to a gene: 2. The CDR3 has 13 residues.

The V gene is TRBV20-1, the J gene TRBJ2-3, with no clear D. The CDR3 sequence is 11 residues long. Trimming left V 3 bases short and J 6 bases short, with 7 bases between. CDR1 DFQATT and CDR2 SNEGSKA come from the germline V gene (reference sequence). The CDR3 spells CSASRRDTQYF. The CDR3 DNA reads as TGCAGTGCTAGCCGACGGGATACGCAGTATTTT.

J is TRBJ1-2 and V is TRBV5-1; TRBD1 aligns across 10 bases. The CDR3 spans 13 residues. Germline CDR1 and CDR2: SGHRS and YFSETQ. V lost 3 bases and J lost 8; bases outside the gene matches: 4. CDR3 sequence: CASSSGTGEGYTF. The CDR3 DNA follows: TGCGCCAGCAGCTCTGGGACAGGGGAAGGCTACACCTTC. Full variable domain (remainder filled in from reference TRBV5-1 and TRBJ1-2): KAGVTQTPRYLIKTRGQQVTLSCSPISGHRSVSWYQQTPGQGLQFLFEYFSETQRNKGNFPGRFSGRQFSNSRSEMNVSTLELGDSALYLCASSSGTGEGYTFGSGTRLTVV.

The gene calls are TRBV28 and TRBJ1-2; possible D gene TRBD1, 6 bases. The CDR3 has 13 residues. V was cut by 6 bases and J by 6 bases, with 14 bases left in between. Germline-derived CDR1 and CDR2 are MDHEN and SYDVKM. The CDR3 sequence: CASSPRGDHGYTF. The CDR3 nucleotides are TGTGCCAGCAGCCCAAGGGGGGATCATGGCTACACCTTC.

This rearrangement joins TRBV4-2 to TRBJ1-2, with 12 positions matching TRBD1. The length of the CDR3 is 18 residues. Germline V gene data show CDR1 as LGHNA and CDR2 as YNFKEQ. Losses at the gene ends were 1 base for V and 2 bases for J; bases not matched to a gene: 8. The CDR3 spells CASSQVPGQGASNYGYTF. The CDR3 DNA is TGTGCCAGCAGCCAAGTACCGGGACAGGGGGCGTCGAACTATGGCTACACCTTC.